These T cell receptor beta chains were read from a single sample in a study of T-cell reconstitution after alpha-beta-depleted transplantation in children. Each CDR3 protein gets one entry after TCRdb re-called the PCR reads with MiXCR. Of 420,000 or so distinct CDR3 sequences in the sample, approximately 11% are singletons; the top ten hold 4.5% to 6.5%. The sample consisted of PBMCs from the stem cell graft donor, taken from the stem cell graft. The receptors stem from a human donor who donated a stem cell graft to a child with acute myeloid leukemia. CDR3s include the opening cysteine and the closing phenylalanine or tryptophan. D genes are given only for firm matches. A row's size may be missing; if present it is once, few, many or a size class.

d_call,j_call,v_call,clone_size,cdr3_aa,cdr3_nt
NA,TRBJ2-7,TRBV4-3,NA,CASSQEVAYEQYF,TGCGCCAGCAGCCAAGAGGTAGCCTACGAGCAGTACTTC
NA,TRBJ1-1,TRBV6-5,NA,CASRDEYTEAFF,TGTGCCAGCAGGGACGAGTACACTGAAGCTTTCTTT
TRBD2,TRBJ2-1,TRBV6-2/TRBV6-3,NA,CASSVSRGTSGRFNEQFF,TGTGCCAGCAGTGTTTCCCGTGGGACTAGCGGGAGGTTTAATGAGCAGTTCTTC
NA,TRBJ2-3,TRBV18,many,CASSPPHSDTQYF,TGTGCCAGCTCACCACCGCACTCAGATACGCAGTATTTT
TRBD1,TRBJ2-7,TRBV29-1,many,CSARDSIYEQYF,TGCAGCGCAAGGGACAGCATCTACGAGCAGTACTTC
NA,TRBJ2-1,TRBV7-2,NA,CASSLVLGAYNEQFF,TGTGCCAGCAGCTTAGTTCTGGGGGCTTACAATGAGCAGTTCTTC
NA,TRBJ1-5,TRBV4-1,NA,CASSQGLYQPQHF,TGCGCCAGCAGCCAAGGGCTTTATCAGCCCCAGCATTTT
NA,TRBJ2-1,TRBV6-1,NA,CASSAGVEQFF,TGTGCCAGCAGTGCAGGGGTTGAGCAGTTCTTC
NA,TRBJ1-2,TRBV9,few,CASSVVGTLGYTF,TGTGCCAGCAGCGTAGTTGGGACGCTTGGCTACACCTTC
TRBD2,TRBJ2-3,TRBV20-1,once,CSAWGVLAGVSTDTQYF,TGCAGTGCTTGGGGGGTACTAGCGGGGGTTAGCACAGATACGCAGTATTTT
NA,TRBJ2-6,TRBV20-1,many,CSATEGANVLTF,TGCAGTGCCACTGAAGGGGCCAACGTCCTGACTTTC
NA,TRBJ2-3,TRBV20-1,few,CSAKELGDTQYF,TGCAGTGCTAAGGAGCTGGGGGATACGCAGTATTTT
NA,TRBJ2-1,TRBV5-1,few,CASSPRVGDPEDEQFF,TGCGCCAGCAGCCCGCGGGTGGGGGATCCAGAGGATGAGCAGTTCTTC
NA,TRBJ2-5,TRBV25-1,few,CASSAELSQYF,TGTGCCAGCAGTGCGGAGCTATCCCAGTACTTC
NA,TRBJ1-4,TRBV4-2,NA,CASSQDWGATSSNEKLFF,TGTGCCAGCAGCCAAGATTGGGGGGCGACAAGCAGTAATGAAAAACTGTTTTTT
NA,TRBJ1-1,TRBV5-1,NA,CASCLVGAEAFF,TGCGCCAGCTGCTTGGTTGGTGCTGAAGCTTTCTTT
NA,TRBJ1-5,TRBV19,NA,CASSIDPGTRGDQPQHF,TGTGCCAGTAGTATAGATCCCGGGACCCGGGGCGATCAGCCCCAGCATTTT
TRBD2,TRBJ2-1,TRBV7-9,few,CASSLAAGGAYNEQFF,TGTGCCAGCAGCTTAGCAGCGGGAGGGGCATACAATGAGCAGTTCTTC
NA,TRBJ1-5,TRBV20-1,few,CSAAGWETNQPQHF,TGCAGTGCTGCAGGGTGGGAAACCAATCAGCCCCAGCATTTT
NA,TRBJ2-5,TRBV2,many,CASTPYQETQYF,TGTGCCAGCACCCCGTACCAAGAGACCCAGTACTTC
NA,TRBJ2-1,TRBV3-1,NA,CASSQGTDRYNEQFF,TGTGCCAGCAGCCAAGGGACAGACCGCTACAATGAGCAGTTCTTC
NA,TRBJ2-5,TRBV24-1,NA,CATSDGGFQETQYF,TGTGCCACCAGTGATGGGGGGTTTCAAGAGACCCAGTACTTC
NA,TRBJ2-2,TRBV5-4,few,CASSFGTRDTGELFF,TGTGCCAGCAGCTTTGGGACCAGGGACACCGGGGAGCTGTTTTTT
TRBD1,TRBJ1-5,TRBV4-2,many,CASSPSTGEHQPQHF,TGTGCCAGCAGCCCCTCGACAGGGGAACATCAGCCCCAGCATTTT
NA,TRBJ1-1,TRBV5-1,many,CASRQENTEAFF,TGCGCCAGCAGACAGGAGAACACTGAAGCTTTCTTT
TRBD1,TRBJ1-5,TRBV12-3/TRBV12-4,few,CASSNQGGGPQHF,TGTGCCAGCAGTAATCAGGGGGGTGGGCCCCAGCATTTT
NA,TRBJ2-3,TRBV30,NA,CAWGDLAGTDTQYF,TGTGCCTGGGGTGATCTAGCCGGCACAGATACGCAGTATTTT
NA,TRBJ2-1,TRBV29-1,NA,CSLLYLNEQFF,TGCAGCCTCCTCTACCTGAATGAGCAGTTCTTC
TRBD2,TRBJ2-1,TRBV6-2/TRBV6-3,NA,CASSYSGLAGVFDEQFF,TGTGCCAGCAGTTACTCGGGACTAGCGGGAGTCTTCGATGAGCAGTTCTTC
NA,TRBJ2-2,TRBV5-1,NA,CASSLSRGTGELFF,TGCGCCAGCAGCTTATCCCGGGGCACCGGGGAGCTGTTTTTT
NA,TRBJ1-4,TRBV7-2,NA,CASSFRGDEKLFF,TGTGCCAGCAGCTTCCGTGGAGACGAAAAACTGTTTTTT
TRBD2,TRBJ2-5,TRBV12-5,NA,CASGPNGLAGETQYF,TGTGCTAGTGGCCCTAACGGACTAGCCGGCGAGACCCAGTACTTC
TRBD2,TRBJ2-1,TRBV10-3,many,CAISEMAGGSNEQFF,TGTGCCATCAGTGAAATGGCGGGAGGTTCAAATGAGCAGTTCTTC
TRBD2,TRBJ2-1,TRBV10-2,few,CASSESGGGTGEQFF,TGCGCCAGCAGTGAATCGGGAGGGGGTACGGGTGAGCAGTTCTTC
NA,TRBJ1-5,TRBV19,few,CASREQGLGRAQHF,TGTGCCAGTAGGGAACAGGGCTTAGGAAGAGCCCAGCATTTT
NA,TRBJ1-1,TRBV6-5,few,CASSWSGTPTEAFF,TGTGCCAGCAGTTGGTCCGGGACACCCACTGAAGCTTTCTTT
NA,TRBJ2-7,TRBV29-1,few,CSAPRLDITYEQYF,TGCAGCGCCCCAAGACTAGACATTACCTACGAGCAGTACTTC
NA,TRBJ1-2,TRBV12-5,once,CASGSPSRGLDGYTF,TGTGCTAGTGGTTCCCCCTCCCGGGGGTTAGATGGCTACACCTTC
NA,TRBJ2-1,TRBV19,few,CASSIPPYNEQFF,TGTGCCAGTAGTATACCCCCGTACAATGAGCAGTTCTTC